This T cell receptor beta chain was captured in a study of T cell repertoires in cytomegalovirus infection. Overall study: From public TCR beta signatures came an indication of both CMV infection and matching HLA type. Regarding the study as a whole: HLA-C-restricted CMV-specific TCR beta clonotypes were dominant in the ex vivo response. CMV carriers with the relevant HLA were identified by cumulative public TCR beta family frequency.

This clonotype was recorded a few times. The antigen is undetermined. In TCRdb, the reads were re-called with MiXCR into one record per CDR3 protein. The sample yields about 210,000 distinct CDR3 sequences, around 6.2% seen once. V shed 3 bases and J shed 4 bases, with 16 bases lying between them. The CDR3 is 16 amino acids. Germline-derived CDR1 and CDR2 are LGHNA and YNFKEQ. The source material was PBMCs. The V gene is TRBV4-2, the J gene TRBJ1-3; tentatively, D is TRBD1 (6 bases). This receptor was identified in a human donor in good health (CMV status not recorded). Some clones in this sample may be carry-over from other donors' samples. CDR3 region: CASSQTPTGSGNTIYF. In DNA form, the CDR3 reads TGTGCCAGCAGCCAGACCCCCACAGGGAGCGGAAACACCATATATTTT.